This T cell receptor beta chain derives from a study of cytomegalovirus exposure and HLA in healthy donors. Study-wide results and limits: A previous analysis found most TCR beta V segments productive roughly 90% or roughly 30% of the time. Reported findings show TCR beta sequences accurately forecast HLA-A and HLA-B alleles in most subjects. Apart from CMV serostatus, no immune exposure information was available.

Use of 60 Vbeta and 13 Jbeta primers characterized the PCR. The table came from immunoSEQ multiplex PCR; TCRdb's copy has only in-frame clones and leaves some out. Its clone listing holds fewer than 150,000 clones. As concerns this clone: Its antigen is currently unknown.

Germline loops: CDR1 SGHRS, CDR2 YFSETQ. The CDR3 is 12 amino acids. The V and J ends lost 0 bases and 5 bases respectively, with 5 bases between them. Material: PBMCs. The chain has TRBV5-1 and TRBJ2-5, with D maybe TRBD1 (5 bases). The receptor was derived from a woman aged 60-70 years in good health and CMV-seronegative. CDR3 nucleotide sequence: TGCGCCAGCAGCTTGGACAGGGAGACCCAGTACTTC. Residues: CASSLDRETQYF.